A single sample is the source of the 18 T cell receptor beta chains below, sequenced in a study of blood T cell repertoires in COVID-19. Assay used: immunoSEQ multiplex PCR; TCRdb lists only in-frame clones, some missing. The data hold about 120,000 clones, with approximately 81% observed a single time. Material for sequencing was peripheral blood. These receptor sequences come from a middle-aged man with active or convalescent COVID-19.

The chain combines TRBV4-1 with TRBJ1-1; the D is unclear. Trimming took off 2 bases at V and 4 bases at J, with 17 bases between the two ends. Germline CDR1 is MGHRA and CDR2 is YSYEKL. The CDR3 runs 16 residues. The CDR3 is CASSQYLAGQSTEAFF. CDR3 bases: TGCGCCAGCAGCCAATATCTGGCTGGGCAGAGCACTGAAGCTTTCTTT.

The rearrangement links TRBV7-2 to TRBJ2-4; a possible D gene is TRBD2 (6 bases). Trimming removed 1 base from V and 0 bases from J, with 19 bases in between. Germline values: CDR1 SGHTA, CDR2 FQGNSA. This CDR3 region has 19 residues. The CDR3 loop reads CASSLEGTSNSRAKNIQYF. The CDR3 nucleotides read TGTGCCAGCAGCTTAGAGGGGACTTCAAACAGCCGAGCCAAAAACATTCAGTACTTC.

CDR3 DNA sequence: TGTGCCAGCAGAAGGGTCGCCGGGGAGGATACATATGGCTACACCTTC. This encodes CASRRVAGEDTYGYTF. This chain links TRBV6-4 with TRBJ1-2; no definite D call. Trimming took off 6 bases at V and 5 bases at J, with 22 bases between the two ends. This CDR3 region has 16 residues. Looked up from germline, CDR1 is MRHNA and CDR2 is SNTAGT.

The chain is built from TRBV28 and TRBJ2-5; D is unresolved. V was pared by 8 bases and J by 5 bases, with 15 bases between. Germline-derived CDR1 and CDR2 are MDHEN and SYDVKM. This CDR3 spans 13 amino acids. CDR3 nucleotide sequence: TGTGCCAGCGTGTTCCCTGGCTCGGAGACCCAGTACTTC. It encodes CASVFPGSETQYF.

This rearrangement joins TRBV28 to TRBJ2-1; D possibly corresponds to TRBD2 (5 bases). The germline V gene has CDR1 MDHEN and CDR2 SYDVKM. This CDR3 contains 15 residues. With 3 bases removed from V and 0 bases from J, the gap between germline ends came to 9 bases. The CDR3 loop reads CASSFATSSYNEQFF. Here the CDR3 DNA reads TGTGCCAGCAGTTTCGCAACTAGCTCCTACAATGAGCAGTTCTTC.

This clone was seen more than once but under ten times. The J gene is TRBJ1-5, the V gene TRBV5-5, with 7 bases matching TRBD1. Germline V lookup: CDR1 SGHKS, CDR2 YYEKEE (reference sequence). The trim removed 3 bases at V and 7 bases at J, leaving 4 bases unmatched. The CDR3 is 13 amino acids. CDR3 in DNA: TGTGCCAGCAGCTCCACAGGGGTCCAGCCCCAGCATTTT. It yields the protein CASSSTGVQPQHF.

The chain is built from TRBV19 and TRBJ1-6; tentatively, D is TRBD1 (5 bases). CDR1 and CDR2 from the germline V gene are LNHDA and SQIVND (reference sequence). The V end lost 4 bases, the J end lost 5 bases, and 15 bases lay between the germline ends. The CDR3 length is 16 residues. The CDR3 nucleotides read TGTGCCAGTAGTACTCCCTTAGCGGGGGATAATTCACCCCTCCACTTT. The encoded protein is CASSTPLAGDNSPLHF.

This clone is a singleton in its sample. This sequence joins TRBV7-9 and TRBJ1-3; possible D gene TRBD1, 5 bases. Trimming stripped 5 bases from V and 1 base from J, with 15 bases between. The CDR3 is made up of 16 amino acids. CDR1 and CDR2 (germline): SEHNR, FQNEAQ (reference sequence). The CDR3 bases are TGTGCCAGCAGCCTATGGACACATTCTTCTGGAAACACCATATATTTT. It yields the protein CASSLWTHSSGNTIYF.

The CDR3 bases are TGTGCCAGCAGCCTTGACACTTACTCTGGAAACACCATATATTTT. Residues: CASSLDTYSGNTIYF. The chain has TRBV7-2 and TRBJ1-3, with D uncertain. This CDR3 is built from 15 residues. The germline gives CDR1 SGHTA, CDR2 FQGNSA. Trimming removed 5 bases from V and 0 bases from J, with 11 bases in between.

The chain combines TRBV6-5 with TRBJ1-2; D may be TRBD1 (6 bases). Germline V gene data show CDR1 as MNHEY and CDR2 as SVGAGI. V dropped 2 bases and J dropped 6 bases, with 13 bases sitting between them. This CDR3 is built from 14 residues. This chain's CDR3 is CASSYRAGANGYTF. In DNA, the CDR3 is TGTGCCAGCAGTTACAGGGCAGGGGCTAATGGCTACACCTTC.

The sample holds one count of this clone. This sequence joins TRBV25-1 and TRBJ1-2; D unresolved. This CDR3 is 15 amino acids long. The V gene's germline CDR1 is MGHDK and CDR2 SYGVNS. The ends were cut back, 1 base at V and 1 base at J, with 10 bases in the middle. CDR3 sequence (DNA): TGTGCCAGCAGTGAATCCTCAGGCCGTAACTATGGCTACACCTTC. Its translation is CASSESSGRNYGYTF.

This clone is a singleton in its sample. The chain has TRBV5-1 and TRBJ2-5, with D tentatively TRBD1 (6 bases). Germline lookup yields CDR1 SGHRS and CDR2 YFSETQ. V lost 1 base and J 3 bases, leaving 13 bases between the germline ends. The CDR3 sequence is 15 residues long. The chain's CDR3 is CASSLLDREKETQYF. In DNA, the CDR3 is TGCGCCAGCAGCTTGTTGGACAGAGAAAAAGAGACCCAGTACTTC. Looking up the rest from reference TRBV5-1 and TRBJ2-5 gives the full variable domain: KAGVTQTPRYLIKTRGQQVTLSCSPISGHRSVSWYQQTPGQGLQFLFEYFSETQRNKGNFPGRFSGRQFSNSRSEMNVSTLELGDSALYLCASSLLDREKETQYFGPGTRLLVL.

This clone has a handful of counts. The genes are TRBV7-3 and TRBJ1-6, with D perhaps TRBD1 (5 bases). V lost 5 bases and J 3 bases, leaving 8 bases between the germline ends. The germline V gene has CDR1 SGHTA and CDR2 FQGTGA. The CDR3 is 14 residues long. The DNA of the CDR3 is TGTGCCAGCAGCCAAGACAGCTATAATTCACCCCTCCACTTT. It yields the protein CASSQDSYNSPLHF.

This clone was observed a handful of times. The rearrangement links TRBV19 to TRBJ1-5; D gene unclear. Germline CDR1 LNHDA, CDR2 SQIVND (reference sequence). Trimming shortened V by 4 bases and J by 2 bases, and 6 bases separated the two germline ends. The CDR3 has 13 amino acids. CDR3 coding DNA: TGTGCCAGTAGTACCAGGCGCAATCAGCCCCAGCATTTT. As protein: CASSTRRNQPQHF.

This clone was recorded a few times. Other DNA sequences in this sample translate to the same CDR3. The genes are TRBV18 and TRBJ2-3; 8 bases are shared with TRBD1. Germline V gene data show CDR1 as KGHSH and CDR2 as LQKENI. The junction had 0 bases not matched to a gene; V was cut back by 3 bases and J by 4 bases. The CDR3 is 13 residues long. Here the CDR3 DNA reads TGTGCCAGCTCACCGACAGGGGCAGATACGCAGTATTTT. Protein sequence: CASSPTGADTQYF.

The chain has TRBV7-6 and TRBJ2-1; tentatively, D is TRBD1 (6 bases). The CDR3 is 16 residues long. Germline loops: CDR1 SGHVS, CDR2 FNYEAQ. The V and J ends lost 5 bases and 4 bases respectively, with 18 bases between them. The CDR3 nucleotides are TGTGCCAGCAGCCTGGGGGCTATCCAAGATTACAATGAGCAGTTCTTC. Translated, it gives CASSLGAIQDYNEQFF.

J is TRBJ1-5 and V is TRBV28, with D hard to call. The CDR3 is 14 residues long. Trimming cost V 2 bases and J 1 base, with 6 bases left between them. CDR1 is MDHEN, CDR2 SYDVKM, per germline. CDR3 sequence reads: CASSLGLSNQPQHF. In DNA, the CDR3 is TGTGCCAGCAGTTTAGGGCTGAGCAATCAGCCCCAGCATTTT.

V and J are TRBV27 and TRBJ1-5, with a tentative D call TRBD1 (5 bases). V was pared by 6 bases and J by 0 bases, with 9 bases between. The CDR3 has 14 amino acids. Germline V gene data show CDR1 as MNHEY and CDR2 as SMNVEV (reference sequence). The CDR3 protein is CASRDSYSNQPQHF. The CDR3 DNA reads TGTGCCAGCAGAGACAGCTATAGCAATCAGCCCCAGCATTTT.